Listed below are T cell receptor beta chains from one sample, sequenced in a study of cytomegalovirus exposure and HLA in healthy donors. Libraries were prepared by immunoSEQ multiplex PCR; TCRdb keeps only in-frame clonotypes and omits some of them. Here the sample spans around 170,000 clones, around 85% being singletons. The sequenced sample consisted of PBMCs. These TCRs come from a man aged 50-59 years in good health and CMV-seropositive. Each CDR3 is given with its conserved first and last residue. D genes are given only for firm matches.

>TRBV6-5|-
CASSYGVGYEQYF
>TRBV28|-
CASSLVGLTDANYGYTF
>TRBV7-9|-
CASSLWEEEVDGYTF
>TRBV5-1|TRBD1
CASSRATGTGLEKLFF
>TRBV21-1|-
CASSTLSDEQYF
>TRBV19|-
CASSIVGGRGTEAFF
>TRBV6-5|-
CASSYVPTPGANVLTF
>TRBV6-5|-
CASSFGVSTEAFF
>TRBV2|TRBD2
CASRFGTSGGETQYF
>TRBV6-5|TRBD1
CASSADRGSGNTIYF
>TRBV19|TRBD1
CASGSTGGRGEKLFF
>TRBV14|TRBD1
CASSQGQGRVYNEQFF
>TRBV5-1|-
CASSFEGYEQYF
>TRBV28|-
CASSLSTLTRMGEQYF
>TRBV7-2|-
CASSVTGTSRAYEQYF